What follows are 23 T cell receptor beta chains derived from one specimen sequenced in a study of T cell repertoires in cytomegalovirus infection. TCRdb redid the calling of the reads with MiXCR, one entry per CDR3 protein. The table has roughly 920,000 distinct CDR3 sequences, roughly 31% seen once. These receptors lack a known antigen. The specimen was cultured CD8+ T cells from PBMCs, collected from culture after CMV antigen stimulation. Receptors originate from a human donor in good health (CMV status not recorded). Some clones in this sample may be carry-over from other donors' samples.

The rearrangement joins TRBV29-1 to TRBJ2-2; TRBD1 matches 7 bases. Germline V lookup: CDR1 SQVTM, CDR2 ANQGSEA. V lost 6 bases, J lost 5 bases, and 9 bases stayed unmatched. The CDR3 is made up of 14 amino acids. The CDR3 here is CSVGQPEGTGELFF. The CDR3 coding sequence is TGCAGCGTGGGACAGCCAGAAGGGACCGGGGAGCTGTTTTTT.

J is TRBJ2-3 and V is TRBV10-3, with D hard to call. Trimming shortened V by 10 bases and J by 5 bases, and 13 bases separated the two germline ends. This CDR3 contains 12 residues. Germline CDR1 reads ENHRY; CDR2 reads SYGVKD. The CDR3 region has the DNA TGTGCCACCTCGACCCTAAAAGATACGCAGTATTTT. It yields the protein CATSTLKDTQYF.

The rearrangement links TRBV6-1 to TRBJ2-5; the D gene is possibly TRBD1 (7 bases). V was trimmed by 2 bases and J by 5 bases, leaving 18 bases between them. This CDR3 has 16 amino acids. CDR1 and CDR2 (germline): MNHNS, SASEGT. CDR3 nucleotides: TGTGCCAGCAGTGAACGGGCCGGAGGGGGCCGGGAGACCCAGTACTTC. This encodes CASSERAGGGRETQYF.

This clonotype was observed a handful of times. The V and J genes are TRBV6-2 or TRBV6-3 and TRBJ2-7; TRBD1 agrees at 11 bases. Trimming at V came to 5 bases and at J to 3 bases, leaving 9 bases not matched to a gene. CDR1 MNHEY and CDR2 SVGEGT come from the germline V gene. The CDR3 extends over 16 amino acids. This CDR3 reads CASSGLGTGGDYEQYV. CDR3 DNA sequence: TGTGCCAGCAGTGGGCTCGGGACAGGGGGTGACTACGAGCAGTACGTC.

This chain uses TRBV4-1 with TRBJ2-1, with TRBD2 identical over 10 bases. The CDR3 extends over 14 amino acids. V lost 4 bases to trimming and J lost 6 bases; unmatched junction nucleotides: 3. CDR1 MGHRA and CDR2 YSYEKL come from the germline V gene. The CDR3 protein is CASSPGTSVNEQFF. The CDR3 DNA is TGCGCCAGCAGCCCCGGGACTAGCGTCAATGAGCAGTTCTTC.

This sequence joins TRBV4-1 and TRBJ1-1; D not certain. Germline assignment: CDR1 MGHRA and CDR2 YSYEKL. The length of the CDR3 is 15 residues. V was pared by 4 bases and J by 0 bases, with 12 bases between. The CDR3 DNA follows: TGCGCCAGCAGCCCCCTAACGACCATGAACACTGAAGCTTTCTTT. It yields the protein CASSPLTTMNTEAFF.

This clonotype was observed a handful of times. V usage is TRBV29-1 and J usage is TRBJ1-1, with D possibly being TRBD1 (5 bases). V lost 5 bases, J lost 1 base, and 14 bases lay in between. CDR3 length: 14 amino acids. Looked up from germline, CDR1 is SQVTM and CDR2 is ANQGSEA. DNA for the CDR3: TGCAGCGTTAGGGCAGGGATGGAGAACACTGAAGCTTTCTTT. It specifies CSVRAGMENTEAFF. Together with reference TRBV29-1 and TRBJ1-1, the CDR3 gives the full variable domain: SAVISQKPSRDICQRGTSLTIQCQVDSQVTMMFWYRQQPGQSLTLIATANQGSEATYESGFVIDKFPISRPNLTFSTLTVSNMSPEDSSIYLCSVRAGMENTEAFFGQGTRLTVV.

This clonotype was seen repeatedly, ten times or more. The chain combines TRBV7-2 with TRBJ2-7; 10 nucleotides line up with TRBD1. The junction had 9 bases not matched to a gene; V was cut back by 1 base and J by 6 bases. Germline CDR1 and CDR2: SGHTA and FQGNSA. The CDR3 covers 16 residues. The CDR3: CASSLGDRDRGREQYF. In DNA, the CDR3 is TGTGCCAGCAGCTTAGGAGACCGGGACAGGGGACGCGAGCAGTACTTC.

The chain is built from TRBV2 and TRBJ1-1, with D unclear. V was shortened by 3 bases and J by 0 bases, with 14 bases between the two germline ends. Per the germline V gene, CDR1 is SNHLY and CDR2 is FYNNEI. CDR3 size: 16 residues. DNA for the CDR3: TGTGCCAGCAGTGAGGGGTCTGGCAGGTTGAACACTGAAGCTTTCTTT. Its translation is CASSEGSGRLNTEAFF.

The gene calls are TRBV2 and TRBJ2-6; D is uncertain. Germline CDR1 reads SNHLY; CDR2 reads FYNNEI. V lost 3 bases and J 4 bases, leaving 16 bases between the germline ends. The length of the CDR3 is 17 residues. The CDR3 loop is CASSDPEDEAGANVLTF. DNA for the CDR3: TGTGCCAGCAGTGATCCAGAAGATGAAGCAGGGGCCAACGTCCTGACTTTC.

This clonotype was seen a single time. A much larger clone lies one base from this, so it may be a read error. J is TRBJ1-1 and V is TRBV7-6, with 8 nucleotides matching TRBD1. In germline, CDR1 is SGHVS, CDR2 FNYEAQ. The CDR3 is made up of 16 amino acids. CDR3 bases: TGTGCCAACAGCCCCGACAGGGGCTTTTTGGACACTGAAGCTTTCTTT. Amino acid sequence: CANSPDRGFLDTEAFF.

This clonotype was seen more than once but under ten times. The rearrangement links TRBV28 to TRBJ1-2; D gene uncertain. Deletions cut 6 bases from V and 6 bases from J, with 17 bases between. This CDR3 spans 14 amino acids. Germline values: CDR1 MDHEN, CDR2 SYDVKM. CDR3 bases: TGTGCCAGCAGCCCTACATTGGCATGGGATGGCTACACCTTC. Protein product: CASSPTLAWDGYTF.

The sample holds many counts of this clonotype. The CDR3 DNA sequence: TGTGCCAGCAGCTTTGGACAGGGGGAAAACATTCAGTACTTC. It encodes CASSFGQGENIQYF. V is TRBV7-2 and J is TRBJ2-4, with 10 positions matching TRBD1. Per germline, CDR1 SGHTA and CDR2 FQGNSA. The CDR3 length is 14 residues. V lost 3 bases to trimming and J lost 5 bases; unmatched junction nucleotides: 1.

Written as DNA, the CDR3 is TGCAGTGCTAGAGATTGGGACACTTCCTACGAGCAGTACTTC. Translated, it gives CSARDWDTSYEQYF. This rearrangement joins TRBV20-1 to TRBJ2-7, with D possibly TRBD1 on 6 matching bases. Germline V lookup: CDR1 DFQATT, CDR2 SNEGSKA (reference sequence). V was cut by 0 bases and J by 1 base, with 10 bases left in between. This CDR3 spans 14 amino acids.

The gene calls are TRBV27 and TRBJ2-7; 10 bases line up with TRBD1. CDR1 is MNHEY, CDR2 SMNVEV, per germline (reference sequence). The CDR3 contains 15 residues. The junction had 6 bases not matched to a gene; V was cut back by 6 bases and J by 1 base. In DNA, the CDR3 is TGTGCCAGCAGCCCCTTGGGACAGGGGTCCTACGAGCAGTACTTC. Amino acids: CASSPLGQGSYEQYF.

This sequence joins TRBV4-3 and TRBJ2-4, with D unclear. Trimming left V 0 bases short and J 1 base short, with 16 bases between. Germline V gives CDR1 LGHNA, CDR2 YSLEER. This CDR3 contains 18 residues. CDR3 DNA: TGCGCCAGCAGCCAAGACCCTTTCCGCTCGGGCGCCAAAAACATTCAGTACTTC. This sequence encodes CASSQDPFRSGAKNIQYF.

The chain employs TRBV6-2 or TRBV6-3 and TRBJ1-5; 7 bases align to TRBD1. The CDR3 covers 13 residues. CDR1 is MNHEY and CDR2 is SVGEGT in the germline V gene. The V gene end was trimmed by 6 bases and the J gene end by 8 bases; junction bases not matched to a gene: 7. CDR3 nucleotide sequence: TGTGCCAGCAGCCCACAGGGGCCGAAGCCCCAGCATTTT. Amino acid sequence: CASSPQGPKPQHF.

This clonotype was counted only a few times. This rearrangement joins TRBV7-4 to TRBJ1-1, with D unclear. Trimming took 5 bases from V and 4 from J, leaving 14 bases between them. The germline CDR1 and CDR2 sequences are SGHVT and SQSDAQ. The CDR3 length is 14 residues. The CDR3 reads CASSRDRWGTEAFF. CDR3 nucleotides: TGTGCCAGCAGCCGAGACCGCTGGGGCACTGAAGCTTTCTTT.

The chain joins TRBV10-3 to TRBJ2-3; the match to TRBD1 covers 7 bases. Germline trimming cut 9 bases from V and 4 bases from J; bases unmatched to any gene: 10. Per germline, CDR1 ENHRY and CDR2 SYGVKD. The CDR3 length is 14 residues. CDR3 coding DNA: TGTGCCATTGAGGGGGCCCGGGGATCAGATACGCAGTATTTT. This encodes CAIEGARGSDTQYF.

CDR3 loop: CASSLDRSSNQPQHF. In nucleotides, the CDR3 is TGTGCCAGCAGCTTGGACAGGTCTAGCAATCAGCCCCAGCATTTT. The gene calls are TRBV7-9 and TRBJ1-5; 7 bases map to TRBD1. V gave up 3 bases and J gave up 0 bases; unmatched junction bases: 2. This CDR3 region has 15 residues. The V gene's germline CDR1 is SEHNR and CDR2 FQNEAQ (reference sequence).

This clonotype was counted between two and nine times. The CDR3: CAGGTSGARSTDTQYF. The CDR3 DNA reads TGTGCCGGCGGGACTAGCGGGGCTCGTAGCACAGATACGCAGTATTTT. This chain links TRBV2 with TRBJ2-3, with TRBD2 matching over 13 bases. Germline V gene data show CDR1 as SNHLY and CDR2 as FYNNEI. The CDR3 contains 16 residues. Trimming took 11 bases from V and 0 from J; bases not matched to a gene: 8.

This clonotype was counted between two and nine times. CDR3 loop: CASSSEGYQETQYF. The CDR3 nucleotides read TGTGCCAGCAGCTCCGAGGGATACCAAGAGACCCAGTACTTC. The chain uses TRBV5-4 and TRBJ2-5; tentative D call: TRBD2 (5 bases). Trimming left V 3 bases short and J 0 bases short, with 9 bases between. The germline gives CDR1 SGHNT, CDR2 YYREEE (reference sequence). This CDR3 region has 14 residues.

This clonotype turned up a few times. This chain connects TRBV13 to TRBJ2-7; tentative D call: TRBD1 (6 bases). The V gene lost 5 bases and the J gene lost 3 bases, with 11 bases spanning the gap. Germline V CDR1 and CDR2: PRHDT, FYEKMQ (reference sequence). The CDR3 extends over 13 amino acids. The CDR3 nucleotides read TGTGCCAGCAGCCCCCGACAGGTCTACGAGCAGTACTTC. Its protein is CASSPRQVYEQYF.